This TCR beta chain stems from a study of cytotoxic CD8 clonotypes in ibrutinib-treated CLL. Clones were sequenced by immunoSEQ multiplex PCR, and TCRdb holds only the in-frame ones, with some missing. This table has approximately 84,000 clones, roughly 83% appearing once. The material sequenced was PBMCs, taken after 12 months of ibrutinib treatment. This sequence originates from a human donor with chronic lymphocytic leukemia.

CDR3 in DNA: TGCGCCAGCAGCTTGGACGGCGGGGCTGAAGCTTTCTTT. Translating it yields CASSLDGGAEAFF. The chain joins TRBV5-1 to TRBJ1-1, with no clear D. Between the trimmed V and J ends, which lost 0 bases and 6 bases, there was a span of 9 bases. Germline values: CDR1 SGHRS, CDR2 YFSETQ. The CDR3 has 13 residues. The whole variable domain, filled in from reference TRBV5-1 and TRBJ1-1, reads KAGVTQTPRYLIKTRGQQVTLSCSPISGHRSVSWYQQTPGQGLQFLFEYFSETQRNKGNFPGRFSGRQFSNSRSEMNVSTLELGDSALYLCASSLDGGAEAFFGQGTRLTVV.